One sample yielded the 27 T cell receptor beta chains listed below, sequenced in a study of blood T cell repertoires in COVID-19. Libraries were prepared by immunoSEQ multiplex PCR; TCRdb keeps only in-frame clonotypes and omits some of them. The table has tens of thousands of clones, around 81% seen once. The sequencing sample was made of peripheral blood. These receptors all come from a woman aged 60-70 years with acute or convalescent COVID-19.

This chain joins TRBV19 and TRBJ1-5; D gene uncertain. This CDR3 is 14 amino acids long. CDR1 and CDR2 (germline): LNHDA, SQIVND (reference sequence). V was shortened by 6 bases and J by 1 base, with 10 bases between the two germline ends. The CDR3 loop reads CASSSQASNQPQHF. The DNA for the CDR3 is TGTGCCAGTAGCTCGCAGGCAAGCAATCAGCCCCAGCATTTT.

The chain combines TRBV10-1 with TRBJ1-1, with 9 bases identical to TRBD1. CDR3 length: 17 amino acids. Germline V gene data show CDR1 as WNHNN and CDR2 as SYGVQD (reference sequence). Germline trimming cut 5 bases from V and 5 bases from J; bases unmatched to any gene: 15. The CDR3: CASSPTGTGIRVTEAFF. In DNA form, the CDR3 reads TGCGCCAGCAGTCCCACCGGGACAGGGATTCGAGTGACTGAAGCTTTCTTT.

The J gene is TRBJ1-5, the V gene TRBV5-3; weak D call: TRBD1 (5 bases). TRBV5-3 is an open reading frame whose function is uncertain. The CDR3 is 15 residues long. V lost 2 bases and J lost 5, with 14 bases in between. CDR3 residues: CARSLPDRQYQPQHF. The CDR3 DNA reads as TGTGCCAGAAGCTTACCCGACAGACAGTATCAGCCCCAGCATTTT.

The rearrangement uses TRBV5-1 and TRBJ1-2; tentative D call: TRBD1 (6 bases). The CDR3 contains 12 residues. From germline, CDR1 is SGHRS and CDR2 YFSETQ. Trimming stripped 5 bases from V and 8 bases from J, with 13 bases between. The CDR3 nucleotides read TGCGCCAGCAGACCGAGGGACACGGGCTACACCTTC. This translates into CASRPRDTGYTF.

The count of this clone is one. The chain carries TRBV29-1 and TRBJ1-1, with 8 bases that match TRBD1. V lost 5 bases and J lost 3; bases outside the gene matches: 11. Germline values: CDR1 SQVTM, CDR2 ANQGSEA. This CDR3 spans 15 amino acids. CDR3 coding DNA: TGCAGCGTTCAAAGGGCAGGGGGCGCGGACACTGAAGCTTTCTTT. This codes for CSVQRAGGADTEAFF.

The chain links TRBV5-1 to TRBJ1-3; 7 bases are a match to TRBD1. The CDR3 extends over 17 amino acids. CDR1 is SGHRS, CDR2 YFSETQ, per germline. The ends lost 2 bases at V and 0 bases at J; junction bases unmatched: 8. DNA of the CDR3: TGCGCCAGCAGCTTCGGACCGGGACAGAGCTCTGGAAACACCATATATTTT. It translates to CASSFGPGQSSGNTIYF.

This chain uses TRBV6-6 with TRBJ2-3; D is unclear. The CDR3 is 14 residues long. CDR1 and CDR2 from the germline V gene are MNHNY and SVGAGI (reference sequence). Trimming left V 2 bases short and J 3 bases short, with 9 bases between. CDR3 coding DNA: TGTGCCAGCAGTTACCCTTCTAGAACAGATACGCAGTATTTT. It is translated as CASSYPSRTDTQYF.

The chain recombines TRBV6-5 with TRBJ2-1; 10 nucleotides align to TRBD1. This CDR3 comprises 15 residues. V shed 5 bases and J 5 bases; nucleotides not matched to a gene: 6. CDR1 and CDR2 from the germline V gene are MNHEY and SVGAGI. CDR3 nucleotides: TGTGCCAGCAGTCCTCCGGGACAGGGGAACAATGAGCAGTTCTTC. This sequence encodes CASSPPGQGNNEQFF.

The chain joins TRBV14 to TRBJ1-3; 7 positions agree with TRBD1. The V gene end was trimmed by 4 bases and the J gene end by 0 bases; junction bases not matched to a gene: 12. The germline V gene encodes CDR1 SGHDN and CDR2 FVKESK. This CDR3 region has 18 residues. CDR3 bases: TGTGCCAGCAGCCTCCAAGGGGGCGTTTCGAGCTCTGGAAACACCATATATTTT. This sequence encodes CASSLQGGVSSSGNTIYF.

This chain connects TRBV11-2 to TRBJ2-2, with TRBD1 matching 9 bases. The V and J ends lost 3 bases and 6 bases, in that order; junction bases with no gene match: 5. Per the germline V gene, CDR1 is SGHAT and CDR2 is FQNNGV. The CDR3 totals 15 residues. The chain's CDR3 is CASSLLQGAAGELFF. The DNA of the CDR3 is TGTGCCAGCAGCTTGCTACAGGGGGCGGCCGGGGAGCTGTTTTTT.

As DNA, the CDR3 is TGTGCCAGCAGCTTAGGGACAGGGAACACCGGGGAGCTGTTTTTT. This gives the protein CASSLGTGNTGELFF. The chain joins TRBV7-9 to TRBJ2-2, with TRBD1 matching over 7 bases. Germline values: CDR1 SEHNR, CDR2 FQNEAQ (reference sequence). V shed 1 base, J shed 1 base, and the junction held 0 bases outside the gene matches. This CDR3 spans 15 amino acids.

The chain combines TRBV6-6 with TRBJ2-7; 7 bases line up with TRBD2. This CDR3 spans 11 amino acids. The J segment lost 3 bases and the V segment lost 8 bases, leaving 1 base of the junction unmatched. CDR1 and CDR2 from the germline V gene are MNHNY and SVGAGI (reference sequence). The CDR3: CASSGGYEQYF. The CDR3 DNA follows: TGTGCCAGCTCGGGGGGCTACGAGCAGTACTTC.

V gene TRBV6-4 combines with J gene TRBJ2-2, with 10 bases that match TRBD2. This CDR3 comprises 14 residues. Germline V gives CDR1 MRHNA, CDR2 SNTAGT. The trim removed 5 bases at V and 4 bases at J, leaving 1 base unmatched. The CDR3, as DNA: TGTGCCAGCAGTAGCGGGGGGGCCACCGGGGAGCTGTTTTTT. Translated, it gives CASSSGGATGELFF.

Here the CDR3 reads CASSIRGTIYF. For the CDR3, the DNA is TGTGCCAGCAGTATTAGGGGCACCATATATTTT. The chain joins TRBV12-3 or TRBV12-4 to TRBJ1-3, with a tentative D call TRBD1 (5 bases). The CDR3 runs 11 residues. V was shortened by 5 bases and J by 9 bases, with 8 bases between the two germline ends.

The V and J genes are TRBV12-3 or TRBV12-4 and TRBJ2-1; D gene unclear. Trimming left V 5 bases short and J 8 bases short, with 10 bases between. This CDR3 is 12 amino acids long. The CDR3 bases are TGTGCCAGCAGTGCGGATGCGCATGAGCAGTTCTTC. Protein: CASSADAHEQFF.

The V gene is TRBV11-1, the J gene TRBJ1-5; TRBD1 might be the D (5 bases). The CDR3 totals 14 residues. Germline assignment: CDR1 SGHAT and CDR2 FQDESV (reference sequence). With 5 bases removed from V and 4 bases from J, the gap between germline ends came to 12 bases. CDR3 nucleotide sequence: TGTGCCAGCAGCCCCTCAGGGCTAAATCAGCCCCAGCATTTT. It encodes CASSPSGLNQPQHF. Variable domain in full (rest from reference TRBV11-1 and TRBJ1-5): EAEVAQSPRYKITEKSQAVAFWCDPISGHATLYWYRQILGQGPELLVQFQDESVVDDSQLPKDRFSAERLKGVDSTLKIQPAELGDSAMYLCASSPSGLNQPQHFGDGTRLSIL.

V usage is TRBV9 and J usage is TRBJ2-5; 8 bases map to TRBD2. CDR1 is SGDLS and CDR2 is YYNGEE in the germline V gene. The V segment lost 0 bases and the J segment 5 bases; nucleotides outside the gene matches: 3. This CDR3 contains 14 residues. The CDR3 protein is CASSVVVAGETQYF. The CDR3 region has the DNA TGTGCCAGCAGCGTAGTGGTAGCGGGGGAGACCCAGTACTTC.

This chain joins TRBV5-3 and TRBJ2-1; 10 bases match TRBD2. TRBV5-3 is identified as an open reading frame with a role that is uncertain. The J segment lost 0 bases and the V segment lost 0 bases, leaving 6 bases of the junction unmatched. The CDR3 is 18 amino acids. For the CDR3, the DNA is TGTGCCAGAAGCTTGGAACTAGCGGGGACTCTCTCCTACAATGAGCAGTTCTTC. Translation gives CARSLELAGTLSYNEQFF.

The gene calls are TRBV20-1 and TRBJ2-7; TRBD2 aligns across 9 bases. The CDR3 loop spans 14 amino acids. Germline CDR1 is DFQATT and CDR2 is SNEGSKA (reference sequence). With 3 bases clipped from V and 0 bases from J, the junction kept 3 bases outside the gene matches. The chain's CDR3 is CSASPSGVSYEQYF. For the CDR3, the DNA is TGCAGTGCTAGTCCTAGCGGGGTCTCCTACGAGCAGTACTTC.

This rearrangement joins TRBV5-1 to TRBJ1-1; D not certain. The CDR3 has 11 amino acids. Deletions cut 0 bases from V and 8 bases from J, with 5 bases between. Germline V lookup: CDR1 SGHRS, CDR2 YFSETQ. CDR3 loop: CASSLEQEAFF. The CDR3 nucleotides are TGCGCCAGCAGCTTGGAACAGGAAGCTTTCTTT. Supplemented by reference TRBV5-1 and TRBJ1-1, the full variable domain reads KAGVTQTPRYLIKTRGQQVTLSCSPISGHRSVSWYQQTPGQGLQFLFEYFSETQRNKGNFPGRFSGRQFSNSRSEMNVSTLELGDSALYLCASSLEQEAFFGQGTRLTVV.

This rearrangement joins TRBV27 to TRBJ2-3, with D perhaps matching TRBD1 (5 bases). CDR1 MNHEY and CDR2 SMNVEV come from the germline V gene (reference sequence). V lost 2 bases to trimming and J lost 7 bases, with 10 bases between them. The CDR3 is 13 amino acids. CDR3 protein: CASSLQGVHTQYF. The CDR3 DNA is TGTGCCAGCAGTTTACAGGGTGTACATACGCAGTATTTT.

The chain is built from TRBV19 and TRBJ1-5, with 7 bases matching TRBD1. This CDR3 spans 15 amino acids. Germline trimming cut 6 bases from V and 7 bases from J; bases unmatched to any gene: 12. Germline-derived CDR1 and CDR2 are LNHDA and SQIVND (reference sequence). CDR3 sequence: CASRNYQTGEQPQHF. Here the CDR3 DNA reads TGTGCCAGTAGGAATTATCAAACAGGGGAACAGCCCCAGCATTTT.

V and J are TRBV4-1 and TRBJ1-6; 9 bases are a match to TRBD1. Germline trimming cut 2 bases from V and 6 bases from J; bases unmatched to any gene: 11. Germline V gives CDR1 MGHRA, CDR2 YSYEKL. This CDR3 region has 18 residues. The CDR3 protein is CASSQPGQGKVSNSPLHF. CDR3 DNA: TGCGCCAGCAGCCAACCGGGACAGGGAAAAGTTTCTAATTCACCCCTCCACTTT.

The chain combines TRBV15 with TRBJ2-2; TRBD2 matches at 11 bases. This CDR3 is 15 amino acids long. The V gene end was trimmed by 1 base and the J gene end by 7 bases; junction bases not matched to a gene: 2. The germline V gene encodes CDR1 LNHNV and CDR2 YYDKDF (reference sequence). This CDR3 is CATSRASGGYGELFF. CDR3 nucleotides: TGTGCCACCAGCAGAGCTAGCGGGGGGTACGGGGAGCTGTTTTTT.

J is TRBJ2-3 and V is TRBV3-1 (or the pseudogene TRBV3-2); D is unresolved. V shed 2 bases and J shed 5 bases, with 11 bases lying between them. The germline V gene encodes CDR1 LGHDT and CDR2 YNNKEL (reference sequence). This CDR3 has 14 amino acids. The CDR3 region has the DNA TGTGCCAGCAGCCAAAGAGGATCTGGAGATACGCAGTATTTT. This translates into CASSQRGSGDTQYF.

This clone showed up just once. V is TRBV16 and J is TRBJ2-2; D is unresolved. The CDR3 is 13 amino acids. V was trimmed by 0 bases and J by 8 bases, leaving 7 bases between them. In germline, CDR1 is KGHSY, CDR2 FQNENV. The CDR3 protein is CASSQSLVGELFF. CDR3 DNA: TGTGCCAGCAGCCAATCTCTCGTAGGGGAGCTGTTTTTT.

This chain uses TRBV11-2 with TRBJ1-5; 8 positions match TRBD1. There are 15 residues in the CDR3. Germline values: CDR1 SGHAT, CDR2 FQNNGV. J was trimmed by 6 bases and V by 1 base; bases with no gene match: 5. The CDR3 DNA reads as TGTGCCAGCAGCTTAGCCTCAGGGGGCGGTCAGCCCCAGCATTTT. The encoded protein is CASSLASGGGQPQHF. Full variable domain (outside the CDR3, taken from reference TRBV11-2 and TRBJ1-5): EAGVAQSPRYKIIEKRQSVAFWCNPISGHATLYWYQQILGQGPKLLIQFQNNGVVDDSQLPKDRFSAERLKGVDSTLKIQPAKLEDSAVYLCASSLASGGGQPQHFGDGTRLSIL.